Following are 19 T cell receptor beta chains from one sample sequenced in a study of blood T cell repertoires in COVID-19. Some clones are missing from TCRdb's copy, which holds only in-frame ones; the method was immunoSEQ multiplex PCR. The table lists around 150,000 clones, around 77% of them singletons. Input material: peripheral blood. The receptor set was obtained from a man aged 65 to 85 with acute or convalescent COVID-19.

This clone was seen a few times. V gene TRBV12-3 or TRBV12-4 combines with J gene TRBJ1-2, with no clear D. The length of the CDR3 is 13 residues. V was trimmed by 1 base and J by 7 bases, leaving 10 bases between them. In nucleotides, the CDR3 is TGTGCCAGCAGTTTAGGTTTATCCTTTGGCTACACCTTC. Residues: CASSLGLSFGYTF.

The chain recombines TRBV25-1 with TRBJ1-2; D ambiguous. V was shortened by 1 base and J by 8 bases, with 8 bases between the two germline ends. The germline V gene has CDR1 MGHDK and CDR2 SYGVNS. The CDR3 sequence is 12 residues long. The DNA for the CDR3 is TGTGCCAGCAGTGAATCGTTAAAAGGCTACACCTTC. It encodes CASSESLKGYTF.

V is TRBV6-5 and J is TRBJ1-2; 7 bases line up with TRBD1. CDR3 length: 13 residues. The germline gives CDR1 MNHEY, CDR2 SVGAGI. V was pared by 6 bases and J by 8 bases, with 9 bases of the junction left unmatched. The CDR3 DNA reads TGTGCCAGCAGGGCCGGGACAGCCAGGGGCTACACCTTC. Translating gives CASRAGTARGYTF.

This chain uses TRBV19 with TRBJ1-3; tentatively, D is TRBD1 (5 bases). The CDR3 is made up of 13 amino acids. Germline CDR1 LNHDA, CDR2 SQIVND (reference sequence). V shed 3 bases and J shed 6 bases, with 9 bases lying between them. The CDR3, as DNA: TGTGCCAGTAGTATGTCGGGGGTAAACACCATATATTTT. This translates into CASSMSGVNTIYF.

The V call is TRBV10-3, the J call TRBJ1-5, with D maybe TRBD1 (5 bases). This CDR3 region has 16 residues. V was trimmed by 0 bases and J by 5 bases, leaving 14 bases between them. Germline V gene sequence: CDR1 ENHRY, CDR2 SYGVKD. The CDR3 region has the DNA TGTGCCATCAGTGAGTCGTCCGGGGGGAGCCATCAGCCCCAGCATTTT. Translated, it gives CAISESSGGSHQPQHF.

The J gene is TRBJ2-3, the V gene TRBV14; 9 nucleotides agree with TRBD2. Losses at the gene ends were 2 bases for V and 0 bases for J; bases not matched to a gene: 6. The germline V gene has CDR1 SGHDN and CDR2 FVKESK. This CDR3 has 17 residues. The CDR3 sequence: CASSQPAGGFSTDTQYF. The DNA for the CDR3 is TGTGCCAGCAGCCAACCAGCGGGGGGCTTTAGCACAGATACGCAGTATTTT.

This clone appeared once. The rearrangement links TRBV28 to TRBJ1-5; no clear D. The CDR3 runs to 13 residues. Germline CDR1 MDHEN, CDR2 SYDVKM. V was clipped by 2 bases and J by 9 bases, with 11 bases between them. The CDR3 coding sequence is TGTGCCAGCAGTTTAGGCGGCGAGGGGCCCCAGCATTTT. Amino acid sequence: CASSLGGEGPQHF.

This chain uses TRBV28 with TRBJ2-7; 7 bases line up with TRBD2. The CDR3 extends over 11 amino acids. Germline V gene lookup returns CDR1 MDHEN and CDR2 SYDVKM. The CDR3 spells CASGPEYEQYF. CDR3 nucleotide sequence: TGTGCTAGCGGGCCGGAATACGAGCAGTACTTC.

This clone showed up just a few times. The CDR3 loop reads CASTLRLASYNEQFF. The CDR3 DNA reads TGTGCCAGCACCCTAAGACTAGCGTCCTACAATGAGCAGTTCTTC. V is TRBV6-5 and J is TRBJ2-1; 8 positions agree with TRBD2. CDR1 is MNHEY, CDR2 SVGAGI, per germline. CDR3 size: 15 residues. After removal of 7 bases from V and 1 base from J, the junction contained 6 bases not matched to a gene.

This chain uses TRBV18 with TRBJ2-6, with D possibly being TRBD2 (5 bases). From germline, CDR1 is KGHSH and CDR2 LQKENI. The CDR3 extends over 16 amino acids. V shed 5 bases and J shed 2 bases, with 13 bases lying between them. CDR3 bases: TGTGCCAGCTCATCAGGACTTAAGGCTGGGGCCAACGTCCTGACTTTC. Amino acids: CASSSGLKAGANVLTF.

This clone has a single count. At one of its ends the junction is not consistent with the germline gene, which may arise from a read error. This CDR3 reads CASSSREGNEQFF. CDR3 in DNA: TGTGCTAGCAGCTCGAGGGAGGGCAATGAGCAGTTCTTC. The chain has TRBV7-7 and TRBJ2-1; 7 positions agree with TRBD2. The CDR3 spans 13 residues. Germline CDR1 is SSHAT and CDR2 is FNYEAQ (reference sequence).

This clone has only one observation. DNA of the CDR3: TGTGCCAGCAGCGTAGGGCCAGGGACAATGAACACTGAAGCTTTCTTT. It yields the protein CASSVGPGTMNTEAFF. The chain has TRBV9 and TRBJ1-1; a weak D match, TRBD1 (6 bases). Germline V gene data show CDR1 as SGDLS and CDR2 as YYNGEE. Deletions cut 0 bases from V and 0 bases from J, with 12 bases between. The CDR3 is 16 amino acids.

The CDR3 DNA is TGTGCCAGCAGCACCCGACCCCAGACGGGATCCTACGAGCAGTACTTC. It is translated as CASSTRPQTGSYEQYF. The rearrangement joins TRBV11-3 to TRBJ2-7; weak D call: TRBD2 (5 bases). The CDR3 loop spans 16 amino acids. V lost 5 bases, J lost 1 base, and 18 bases lay in between. Germline V gives CDR1 SGHNT, CDR2 YENEEA.

This clone was seen more than once but under ten times. This chain joins TRBV6-6 and TRBJ2-7; 8 nucleotides line up with TRBD1. V was pared by 0 bases and J by 3 bases, with 7 bases of the junction left unmatched. The CDR3 runs to 16 residues. Per the germline V gene, CDR1 is MNHNY and CDR2 is SVGAGI (reference sequence). The CDR3: CASSYSIGQGDYEQYF. The DNA of the CDR3 is TGTGCCAGCAGTTACTCGATAGGACAGGGAGACTACGAGCAGTACTTC.

The chain combines TRBV5-1 with TRBJ2-3; 7 bases match TRBD1. The germline gives CDR1 SGHRS, CDR2 YFSETQ. Losses at the gene ends were 6 bases for V and 5 bases for J; bases not matched to a gene: 3. This CDR3 comprises 12 residues. As DNA, the CDR3 is TGCGCCAGCAACCAGGGGGAAGATACGCAGTATTTT. Amino acids: CASNQGEDTQYF.

This rearrangement joins TRBV2 to TRBJ1-5; perhaps TRBD1 as D (5 bases). CDR3 length: 12 amino acids. V lost 5 bases and J lost 6, with 8 bases in between. The germline gives CDR1 SNHLY, CDR2 FYNNEI. The CDR3 reads CASSLGGQPQHF. In DNA, the CDR3 is TGTGCCAGCAGTTTGGGGGGTCAGCCCCAGCATTTT.

This chain's CDR3 is CASRRTGSHTEAFF. The CDR3 DNA sequence: TGTGCCAGCAGGCGGACAGGGTCGCACACTGAAGCTTTCTTT. The rearrangement joins TRBV6-5 to TRBJ1-1; 8 nucleotides line up with TRBD1. This CDR3 is built from 14 residues. Germline V gene data show CDR1 as MNHEY and CDR2 as SVGAGI. The V and J ends lost 6 bases and 3 bases, in that order; junction bases with no gene match: 6.

The chain uses TRBV7-6 and TRBJ2-2; no clear D. The CDR3 sequence is 15 residues long. Trimming took off 1 base at V and 4 bases at J, with 10 bases between the two ends. The germline CDR1 and CDR2 sequences are SGHVS and FNYEAQ. CDR3 amino acids: CASSLGGLATGELFF. CDR3 DNA sequence: TGTGCCAGCAGCTTAGGAGGATTGGCCACCGGGGAGCTGTTTTTT.

The V gene is TRBV5-5, the J gene TRBJ2-1, with 11 bases lining up with TRBD2. The germline CDR1 and CDR2 sequences are SGHKS and YYEKEE (reference sequence). This CDR3 contains 17 residues. J gave up 4 bases and V 4 bases, and 10 bases lay outside the gene matches. CDR3 bases: TGTGCCAGCAGCAGCCTAGCGGGAGGCCCCCTTTACAATGAGCAGTTCTTC. It is translated as CASSSLAGGPLYNEQFF.